This paragraph covers one T cell receptor (beta chain) sequence. Its antigen is not yet known. No base quality information exists; no much larger clone differs at one position. The germline V gene encodes CDR1 SGHDT and CDR2 YYEEEE. From its cysteine to its phenylalanine, the CDR3 spans 15 amino acids. Only the CDR3 DNA stays, 45 bases, in frame from base 1. V has 4 bases trimmed and J has 5 bases trimmed; junction bases matching no gene number 11. The sample originates from a study of technical replicates of blood from several donors (dated by TCRdb to about 2017). The protocol used for the library was the immunoSEQ multiplex PCR assay. The clones in this table, taken by TCRdb from immuneACCESS, are in-frame only. Not every clone is retained; where verified, under half of the shortfall comes from an unresolved V gene, and the cause of the rest is unknown. The sample table lists 59,000 or so clones, about 94% of them with a count of one. The ten largest make up about 4.4% of the sample.

The TCR was taken from a human donor in good health. Some clones in this sample may be carry-over from other donors' samples. Here the chain combines TRBV5-6 and TRBJ1-2, and TRBD1 matches 7 of the central bases. The sequenced sample consisted of PBMCs. The sequenced DNA: TGTGCCAGCAGCCCCCAAGGGACAGACCTTTATGGCTACACCTTC. Its product reads: CASSPQGTDLYGYTF.